The rows below give T cell receptor beta chains drawn from one sample of a study of cytomegalovirus exposure and HLA in healthy donors. Assay: immunoSEQ multiplex PCR; the TCRdb copy retains only in-frame clones and omits some. The data contain 150,000 to 200,000 clones, 75% to 90% of them singletons. Sequencing was carried out using PBMCs. These receptors originate from a girl aged 10-17 years in good health and CMV-seropositive. CDR3s include the opening cysteine and the closing phenylalanine or tryptophan. D genes are given only for firm matches. For some rows the clone size is stated as once, few or many, or as a class when expanded; others skip it.

CDR3 DNA,CDR3 protein,D gene,V gene,J gene,clone size
TGTGCCATCAGTGCCGGACAGGGGAGGTACGAGCAGTACTTC,CAISAGQGRYEQYF,TRBD1,TRBV10-3,TRBJ2-7,-
TGTGCCAGCAGCTTAGAGAGCACCTACGAGCAGTACTTC,CASSLESTYEQYF,-,TRBV7-3,TRBJ2-7,-
TGTGCCAGCAGTGGACAGGGGGTTGGGGAGCAGTACTTC,CASSGQGVGEQYF,TRBD1,TRBV6-1,TRBJ2-7,-
TGCGCCAGCAGCCCCTTTCAGGTATCTGGAAACACCATATATTTT,CASSPFQVSGNTIYF,-,TRBV4-1,TRBJ1-3,few
TGCGCCAGCAGCTTGTCATCCCCTACCTACAATGAGCAGTTCTTC,CASSLSSPTYNEQFF,-,TRBV5-1,TRBJ2-1,-
TGTGCCAGCAGCGATCCAGGGGAACGGCAAGAGACCCAGTACTTC,CASSDPGERQETQYF,-,TRBV11-3,TRBJ2-5,-
TGTGCCAGCAGTTTACGAGACAGCTACGAGCAGTACTTC,CASSLRDSYEQYF,-,TRBV27,TRBJ2-7,-
TGTGCCAGCCAGGCCTCAGGGATCACAGATACGCAGTATTTT,CASQASGITDTQYF,-,TRBV6-5,TRBJ2-3,-
TGTGCCAGCTCACCATCTATTTGGGTGCGGAGTAACACTGAAGCTTTCTTT,CASSPSIWVRSNTEAFF,-,TRBV18,TRBJ1-1,-
TGTGCCAGCAGCGAGGAGTCCTGGCCCAGCGAGCAGTACTTC,CASSEESWPSEQYF,-,TRBV9,TRBJ2-7,-
TGTGCCCTCCTTGGGGGCACCCCAGCCGCGAACACCGGGGAGCTGTTTTTT,CALLGGTPAANTGELFF,-,TRBV19,TRBJ2-2,-
TGCGCCAGCTCCGAAGCGGGGGTATCCTACGAGCAGTACTTC,CASSEAGVSYEQYF,TRBD2,TRBV5-1,TRBJ2-7,few
TGTGCCAGCAGACCCACCCCGACAGGCAACACTGAAGCTTTCTTT,CASRPTPTGNTEAFF,-,TRBV6-5,TRBJ1-1,-
TGTGCCAGCAGCGGGGACAGCCCAGTACCCTATGGCTACACCTTC,CASSGDSPVPYGYTF,TRBD1,TRBV6-1,TRBJ1-2,-
TGTGCTAGTGGTTTAGACAGGGTGAACACTGAAGCTTTCTTT,CASGLDRVNTEAFF,TRBD1,TRBV12-5,TRBJ1-1,-
TGCGCCAGCAGTGACCCTCTGGGAAACACCATATATTTT,CASSDPLGNTIYF,-,TRBV10-1,TRBJ1-3,-
TGTGCCAGCTCGATAACCCAAAGGGAGTTCGGCTACACCTTC,CASSITQREFGYTF,-,TRBV18,TRBJ1-2,-
TGTGCCAGTAGTATAGTGGCAGGTCTGGGCACTGAAGCTTTCTTT,CASSIVAGLGTEAFF,-,TRBV19,TRBJ1-1,-
TGTGCCAGCAGTTTATCAGGGCTAGCGAACTCCTACGAGCAGTACTTC,CASSLSGLANSYEQYF,-,TRBV27,TRBJ2-7,-
TGTGCCAGCAGTGAAGCGAGGACAGGGGGATACGAGCAGTACTTC,CASSEARTGGYEQYF,TRBD1,TRBV6-1,TRBJ2-7,-
TGTGCCAGCAGTTTTGGTCAAGGGGGCTGGGGGAACACTGAAGCTTTCTTT,CASSFGQGGWGNTEAFF,TRBD1,TRBV28,TRBJ1-1,-
TGCAGTGCTAGGGGGGGAGATACGCAGTATTTT,CSARGGDTQYF,-,TRBV20-1,TRBJ2-3,once
TGTGCCAGCAGTCGGGACACCAACTCCTACAATGAGCAGTTCTTC,CASSRDTNSYNEQFF,-,TRBV6-5,TRBJ2-1,-
TGTGCCAGCAGCTTAGGCGGGCACTACGAGCAGTACTTC,CASSLGGHYEQYF,-,TRBV7-2,TRBJ2-7,-
TGCGCCAGCAGAGCGACGGAGAGCACAGATACGCAGTATTTT,CASRATESTDTQYF,-,TRBV4-1,TRBJ2-3,-
TGTGCCAGCAGCAGATCAGGGGGCCCCTACGAGCAGTACTTC,CASSRSGGPYEQYF,TRBD1,TRBV25-1,TRBJ2-7,-
TGCGCCAGCAGCCAAGACGGGGTATCAAATCAGCCCCAGCATTTT,CASSQDGVSNQPQHF,-,TRBV4-1,TRBJ1-5,few
TGTGCCAGCAGTTCAGGACAGGGTCCACCAGAGACCCAGTACTTC,CASSSGQGPPETQYF,TRBD1,TRBV27,TRBJ2-5,once
TGCGCCAGCAGCTTTTCGGGGGTGGAGAACACTGAAGCTTTCTTT,CASSFSGVENTEAFF,-,TRBV5-1,TRBJ1-1,-
TGTGCCAGTAGTACACCGACAGGGGACTATGGCTACACCTTC,CASSTPTGDYGYTF,TRBD1,TRBV19,TRBJ1-2,-
TGTGCCAGCAGCTTTACCGGGACTGTCACCGGGGAGCTGTTTTTT,CASSFTGTVTGELFF,-,TRBV5-4,TRBJ2-2,once
TGTGCCAGCAGCACGGGAGGGTGGAGCTCCTACAATGAGCAGTTCTTC,CASSTGGWSSYNEQFF,TRBD2,TRBV7-2,TRBJ2-1,-
TGTGCCAGCAGCACGACTAGCGGGATCTACACAGATACGCAGTATTTT,CASSTTSGIYTDTQYF,TRBD2,TRBV28,TRBJ2-3,-
TGTGCCAGCAGTTTCGGTGAGAACACTGAAGCTTTCTTT,CASSFGENTEAFF,-,TRBV27,TRBJ1-1,-
TGTGCCAGCAGTTACACAGGGCCTGCGGTGAGGGGTGAGCAGTTCTTC,CASSYTGPAVRGEQFF,-,TRBV6-5,TRBJ2-1,once
TGTGCCAGCAGTTACTGTAACGCGGGAGAGGACAATGAGCAGTTCTTC,CASSYCNAGEDNEQFF,TRBD2,TRBV6-8,TRBJ2-1,-
TGTGCCAGCAGTTACTCGTACGAGGGAGGGCCATGGGAGCAGTTCTTC,CASSYSYEGGPWEQFF,TRBD2,TRBV6-5,TRBJ2-1,-
TGTGCCAACTCGGGGCTAGCGGGAGGGCCTTGGGAAAATGAGCAGTTCTTC,CANSGLAGGPWENEQFF,TRBD2,TRBV25-1,TRBJ2-1,-
TGCAGCGTTGTCACCCCCGGCAATGAGCAGTTCTTC,CSVVTPGNEQFF,-,TRBV29-1,TRBJ2-1,few
TGCGCCAGCAGTGCAATCCTGGGACTAGCGGGAGAGTCCTACAATGAGCAGTTCTTC,CASSAILGLAGESYNEQFF,TRBD2,TRBV10-1,TRBJ2-1,-
TGTGCCAGCAGTTGGCAGGGGCAGGTTGGATACGAGCAGTACTTC,CASSWQGQVGYEQYF,-,TRBV7-9,TRBJ2-7,-
TGTGCCTGGAGTGTATTCTCCCCTACCTACACCTTC,CAWSVFSPTYTF,-,TRBV30,TRBJ1-2,-
TGCGCCAGCAGCCTCCGGGACATCTCCTACGAGCAGTACTTC,CASSLRDISYEQYF,-,TRBV4-1,TRBJ2-7,-
TGTGCCAGCAGCTTTTACCAGGGGCTGGGCACAGATACGCAGTATTTT,CASSFYQGLGTDTQYF,-,TRBV7-8,TRBJ2-3,once
TGTGCCAGCAGTTTGCGTAGCGGGAGAGACACGCAGTATTTT,CASSLRSGRDTQYF,TRBD2,TRBV27,TRBJ2-3,-
TGCGCCAGCAGCCAACTCGGGGTAGCGGGAGGCCCAAGCACAGATACGCAGTATTTT,CASSQLGVAGGPSTDTQYF,TRBD2,TRBV4-1,TRBJ2-3,-
TGTGCCTGGAGTGTACGGCTGGGAGGCTACAATGAGCAGTTCTTC,CAWSVRLGGYNEQFF,-,TRBV30,TRBJ2-1,-
TGTGCCAGCAGGGTAGCGGCCTACAATGAGCAGTTCTTC,CASRVAAYNEQFF,-,TRBV27,TRBJ2-1,-
TGTGCCAGCAGCCTGACTGGAGTAACTGAAGCTTTCTTT,CASSLTGVTEAFF,-,TRBV5-6,TRBJ1-1,-
TGTGCCAGCAGCCCCCCGGTGTGGAGGGCCTCTGGTGAGACCCAGTACTTC,CASSPPVWRASGETQYF,-,TRBV7-2,TRBJ2-5,-
TGTGCCAGTAGTGACCGGGACACCAACACAGATACGCAGTATTTT,CASSDRDTNTDTQYF,-,TRBV19,TRBJ2-3,-
TGTGCCAGCAGCACGCACAGGGAGCTTTATCAGCCCCAGCATTTT,CASSTHRELYQPQHF,-,TRBV11-2,TRBJ1-5,-
TGCAGCGTTGAGGAGGGCAGCACAGATACGCAGTATTTT,CSVEEGSTDTQYF,-,TRBV29-1,TRBJ2-3,-
TGTGCCAGCAGCCCAGCTGGGGACACCACCTACGAGCAGTACTTC,CASSPAGDTTYEQYF,-,TRBV9,TRBJ2-7,once